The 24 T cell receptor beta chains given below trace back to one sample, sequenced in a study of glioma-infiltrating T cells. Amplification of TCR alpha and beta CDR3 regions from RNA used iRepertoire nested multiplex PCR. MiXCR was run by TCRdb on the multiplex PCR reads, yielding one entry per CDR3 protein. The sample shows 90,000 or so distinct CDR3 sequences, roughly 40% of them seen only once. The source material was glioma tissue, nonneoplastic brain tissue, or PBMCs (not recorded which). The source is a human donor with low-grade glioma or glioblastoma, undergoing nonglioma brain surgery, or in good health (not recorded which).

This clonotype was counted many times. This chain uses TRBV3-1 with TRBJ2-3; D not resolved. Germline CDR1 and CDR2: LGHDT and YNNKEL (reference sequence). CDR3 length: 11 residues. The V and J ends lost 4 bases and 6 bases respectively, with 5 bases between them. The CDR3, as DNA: TGTGCCAGCAGCCGCGACGATACGCAGTATTTT. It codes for CASSRDDTQYF.

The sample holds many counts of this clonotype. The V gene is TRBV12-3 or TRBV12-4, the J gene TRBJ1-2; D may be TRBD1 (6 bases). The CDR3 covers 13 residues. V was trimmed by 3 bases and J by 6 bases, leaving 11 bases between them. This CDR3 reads CASSFSEGDGYTF. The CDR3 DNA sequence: TGTGCCAGCAGTTTCTCGGAGGGGGATGGCTACACCTTC.

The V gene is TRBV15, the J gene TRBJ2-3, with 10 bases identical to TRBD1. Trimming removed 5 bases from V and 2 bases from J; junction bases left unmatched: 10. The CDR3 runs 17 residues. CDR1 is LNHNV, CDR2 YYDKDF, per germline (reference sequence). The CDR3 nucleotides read TGTGCCACCAGCCTATCCGGGACAGGGGTTGACACAGATACGCAGTATTTT. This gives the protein CATSLSGTGVDTDTQYF.

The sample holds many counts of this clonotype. The CDR3 DNA is TGCGCCAGCAGCTTGGTTCTAGCGGTCACAGATACGCAGTATTTT. Translating gives CASSLVLAVTDTQYF. The chain has TRBV5-1 and TRBJ2-3, with TRBD2 matching over 7 bases. V lost 0 bases, J lost 2 bases, and 3 bases stayed unmatched. CDR3 size: 15 residues. CDR1 and CDR2 from the germline V gene are SGHRS and YFSETQ.

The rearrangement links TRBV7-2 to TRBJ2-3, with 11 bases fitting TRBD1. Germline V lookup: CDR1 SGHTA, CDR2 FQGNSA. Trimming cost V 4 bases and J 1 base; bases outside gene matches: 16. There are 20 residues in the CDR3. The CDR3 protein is CASSSGGQGAGASGTDTQYF. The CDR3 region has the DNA TGTGCCAGCAGCTCCGGCGGACAGGGGGCTGGCGCCAGTGGCACAGATACGCAGTATTTT.

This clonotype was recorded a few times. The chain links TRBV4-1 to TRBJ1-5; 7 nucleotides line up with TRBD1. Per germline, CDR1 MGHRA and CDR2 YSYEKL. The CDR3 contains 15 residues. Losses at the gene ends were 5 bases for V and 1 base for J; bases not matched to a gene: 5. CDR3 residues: CASSLDRHSNQPQHF. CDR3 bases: TGCGCCAGCAGCTTGGACAGGCACAGCAATCAGCCCCAGCATTTT.

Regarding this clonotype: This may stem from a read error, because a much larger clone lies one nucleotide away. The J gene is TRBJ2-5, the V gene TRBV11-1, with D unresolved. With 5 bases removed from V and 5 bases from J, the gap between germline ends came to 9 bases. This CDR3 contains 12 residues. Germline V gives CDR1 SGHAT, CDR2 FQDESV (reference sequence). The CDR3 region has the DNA TGTGCCAGCAGCACCCGTATGGAGACCCAGTACTTC. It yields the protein CASSTRMETQYF.

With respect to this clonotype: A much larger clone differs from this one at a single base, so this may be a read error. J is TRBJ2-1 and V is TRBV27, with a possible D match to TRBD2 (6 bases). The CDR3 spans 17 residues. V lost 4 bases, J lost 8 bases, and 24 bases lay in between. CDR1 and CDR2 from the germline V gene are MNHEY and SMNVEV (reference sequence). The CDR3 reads CASSSPGTPRLRDEQFF. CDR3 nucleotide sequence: TGTGCCAGCAGTTCCCCCGGGACTCCCCGCCTTCGGGATGAGCAGTTCTTC.

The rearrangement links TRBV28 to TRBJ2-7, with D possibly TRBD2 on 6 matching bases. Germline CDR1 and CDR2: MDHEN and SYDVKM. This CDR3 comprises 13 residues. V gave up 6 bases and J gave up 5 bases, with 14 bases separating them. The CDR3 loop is CASSPGGNHEQYF. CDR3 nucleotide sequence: TGTGCCAGCAGCCCCGGAGGGAACCACGAGCAGTACTTC.

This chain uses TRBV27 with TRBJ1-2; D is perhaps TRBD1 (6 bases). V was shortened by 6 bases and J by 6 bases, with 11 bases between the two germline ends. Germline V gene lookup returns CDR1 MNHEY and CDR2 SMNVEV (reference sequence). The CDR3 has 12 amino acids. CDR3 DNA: TGTGCCAGCAGCCGGACAGAGCATGGCTACACCTTC. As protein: CASSRTEHGYTF.

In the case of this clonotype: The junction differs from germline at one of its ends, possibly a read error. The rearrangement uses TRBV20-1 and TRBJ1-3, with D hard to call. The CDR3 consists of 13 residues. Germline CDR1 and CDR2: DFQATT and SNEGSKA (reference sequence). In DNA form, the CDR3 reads TGCAGTGGTAGAGCCGACCGTGGAAACACCATATGTTTT. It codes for CSGRADRGNTICF.

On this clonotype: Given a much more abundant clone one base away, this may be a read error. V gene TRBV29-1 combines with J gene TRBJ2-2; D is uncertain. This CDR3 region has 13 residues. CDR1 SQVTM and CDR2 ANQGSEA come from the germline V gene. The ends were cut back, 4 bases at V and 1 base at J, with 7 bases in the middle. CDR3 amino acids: CSVGVGNTGELFF. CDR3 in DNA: TGCAGCGTTGGTGTAGGGAACACCGGGGAGCTGTTTTTT.

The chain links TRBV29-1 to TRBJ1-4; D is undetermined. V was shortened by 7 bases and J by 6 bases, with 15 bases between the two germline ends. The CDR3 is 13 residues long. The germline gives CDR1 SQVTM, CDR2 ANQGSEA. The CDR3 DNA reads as TGCAGCGCCGCCGGGGTGGAGGATGAAAAACTGTTTTTT. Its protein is CSAAGVEDEKLFF. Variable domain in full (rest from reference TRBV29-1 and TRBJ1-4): SAVISQKPSRDICQRGTSLTIQCQVDSQVTMMFWYRQQPGQSLTLIATANQGSEATYESGFVIDKFPISRPNLTFSTLTVSNMSPEDSSIYLCSAAGVEDEKLFFGSGTQLSVL.

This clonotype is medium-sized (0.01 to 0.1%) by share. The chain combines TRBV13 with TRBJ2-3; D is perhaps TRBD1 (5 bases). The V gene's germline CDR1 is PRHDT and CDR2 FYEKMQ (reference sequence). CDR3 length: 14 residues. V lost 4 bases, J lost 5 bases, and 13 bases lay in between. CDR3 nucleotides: TGTGCCAGCAGCTCCTCGACAGCCGAAGATACGCAGTATTTT. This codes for CASSSSTAEDTQYF.

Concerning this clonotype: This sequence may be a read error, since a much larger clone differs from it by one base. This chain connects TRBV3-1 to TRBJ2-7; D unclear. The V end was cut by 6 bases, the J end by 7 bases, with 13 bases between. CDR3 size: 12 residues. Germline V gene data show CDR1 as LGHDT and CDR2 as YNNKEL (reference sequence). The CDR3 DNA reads TGTGCCAGCAGTCTAGTGTTAGGTGAGCAGTACTTC. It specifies CASSLVLGEQYF.

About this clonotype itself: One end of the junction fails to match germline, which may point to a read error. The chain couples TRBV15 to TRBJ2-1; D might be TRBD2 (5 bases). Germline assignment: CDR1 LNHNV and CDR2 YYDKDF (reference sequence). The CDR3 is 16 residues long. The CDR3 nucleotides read TGTGCCACCAGCGGAGACCGCGGAGGCTCCTACAATGAGCAGTTCTTC. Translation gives CATSGDRGGSYNEQFF.

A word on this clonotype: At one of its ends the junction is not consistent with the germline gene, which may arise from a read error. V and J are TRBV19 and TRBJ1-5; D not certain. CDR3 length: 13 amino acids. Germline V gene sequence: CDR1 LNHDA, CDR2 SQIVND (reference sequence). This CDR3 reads CTSSIRISRLQHF. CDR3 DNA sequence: TGTACCAGTAGTATTCGCATATCTCGGCTCCAGCATTTT.

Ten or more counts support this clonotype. The CDR3 loop reads CASSFDANYEQYF. The CDR3 nucleotides read TGTGCCAGCAGCTTTGATGCGAACTACGAGCAGTACTTC. The chain links TRBV7-3 to TRBJ2-7; D is unresolved. This CDR3 is 13 amino acids long. Germline V gene data show CDR1 as SGHTA and CDR2 as FQGTGA. The germline V and J ends were trimmed by 3 bases and 3 bases, with 9 bases remaining between them.

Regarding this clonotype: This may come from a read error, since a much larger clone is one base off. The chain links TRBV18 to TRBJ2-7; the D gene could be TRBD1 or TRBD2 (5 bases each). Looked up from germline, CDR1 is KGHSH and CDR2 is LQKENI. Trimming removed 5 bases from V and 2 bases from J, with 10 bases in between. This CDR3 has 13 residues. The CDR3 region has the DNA TGTGCCAGCTCAAGCGGACACGCCTACGAGCAGTACTTC. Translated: CASSSGHAYEQYF.

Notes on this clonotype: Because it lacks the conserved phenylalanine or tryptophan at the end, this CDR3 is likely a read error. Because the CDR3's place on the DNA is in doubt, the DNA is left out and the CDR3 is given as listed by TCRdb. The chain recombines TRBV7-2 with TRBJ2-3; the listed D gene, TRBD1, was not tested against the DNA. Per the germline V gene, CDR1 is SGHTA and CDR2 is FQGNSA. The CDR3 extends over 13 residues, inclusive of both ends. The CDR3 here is CASSSYRQGPTLG.

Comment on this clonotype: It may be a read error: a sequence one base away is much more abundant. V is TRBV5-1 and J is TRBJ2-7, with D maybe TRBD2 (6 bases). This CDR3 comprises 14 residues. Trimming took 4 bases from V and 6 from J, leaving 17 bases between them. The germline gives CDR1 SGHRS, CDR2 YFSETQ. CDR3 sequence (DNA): TGCGCCAGCAGCCCGGGGGACCCCCCAGTCGAGCAGTACTTC. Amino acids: CASSPGDPPVEQYF.

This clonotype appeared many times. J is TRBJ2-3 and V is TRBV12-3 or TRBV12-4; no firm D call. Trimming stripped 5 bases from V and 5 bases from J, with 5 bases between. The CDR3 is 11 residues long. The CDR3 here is CASSILDTQYF. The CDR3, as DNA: TGTGCCAGCAGTATCTTAGATACGCAGTATTTT.

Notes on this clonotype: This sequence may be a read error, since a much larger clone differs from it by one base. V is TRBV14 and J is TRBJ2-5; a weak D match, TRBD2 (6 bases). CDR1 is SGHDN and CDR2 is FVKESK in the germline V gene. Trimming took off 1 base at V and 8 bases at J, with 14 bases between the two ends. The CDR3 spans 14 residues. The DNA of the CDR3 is TGTGCCAGCAGCCAAGCACACGGGAGAGACACCCAGTACTTC. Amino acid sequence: CASSQAHGRDTQYF.

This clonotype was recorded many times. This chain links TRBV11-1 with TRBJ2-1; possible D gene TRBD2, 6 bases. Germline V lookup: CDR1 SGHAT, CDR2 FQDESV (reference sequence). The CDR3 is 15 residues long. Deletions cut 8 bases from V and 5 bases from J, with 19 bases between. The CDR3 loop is CASASWDSDDNEQFF. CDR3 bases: TGTGCCAGCGCCTCCTGGGACTCGGACGACAATGAGCAGTTCTTC. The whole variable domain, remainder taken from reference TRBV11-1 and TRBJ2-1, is EAEVAQSPRYKITEKSQAVAFWCDPISGHATLYWYRQILGQGPELLVQFQDESVVDDSQLPKDRFSAERLKGVDSTLKIQPAELGDSAMYLCASASWDSDDNEQFFGPGTRLTVL.